These T cell receptor beta chains were read from a single sample in a study of cytomegalovirus exposure and HLA in healthy donors. Generated by immunoSEQ multiplex PCR, the TCRdb table keeps only in-frame clones and is missing some. Among roughly 200,000 clones listed, 77% were seen once. Material for sequencing was PBMCs. All receptors come from a woman aged 55-69 years in good health and CMV-seropositive. The CDR3 runs from the conserved cysteine through the conserved F or W. D genes are given only for firm matches. Rows give clone size only sometimes, using once, few, many, or a class for an expanded clone.

TRBJ2-1	.	TRBV7-9	.	CASSLTGNYNEQFF	TGTGCCAGCAGCTTAACAGGGAATTACAATGAGCAGTTCTTC
TRBJ1-3	.	TRBV7-9	.	CASSLVAQVGNTIYF	TGTGCCAGCAGCTTAGTCGCACAGGTTGGAAACACCATATATTTT
TRBJ1-4	.	TRBV6-6	once	CASSSHGTSNEKLFF	TGTGCCAGCAGTTCGCACGGGACAAGTAATGAAAAACTGTTTTTT
TRBJ2-7	.	TRBV19	once	CAVRGRFSYEQYF	TGTGCCGTGAGGGGGAGATTCTCCTACGAGCAGTACTTC
TRBJ1-1	.	TRBV5-6	.	CASSLGGRTEAFF	TGTGCCAGCAGCTTGGGGGGGCGGACTGAAGCTTTCTTT
TRBJ2-3	TRBD2	TRBV9	few	CASSADAGGTDTQYF	TGTGCCAGCAGCGCCGACGCGGGAGGCACAGATACGCAGTATTTT
TRBJ2-2	.	TRBV10-3	.	CAIRDTTGELFF	TGTGCCATCAGGGACACCACCGGGGAGCTGTTTTTT
TRBJ2-1	TRBD1	TRBV28	.	CASSLFSRRGRDRSYNEQFF	TGTGCCAGCAGTTTATTTTCTCGTCGGGGTCGGGACAGGTCATACAATGAGCAGTTCTTC
TRBJ1-2	TRBD1	TRBV7-8	.	CASSLDRLPGQGARGYTF	TGTGCCAGCAGCTTAGATCGGTTGCCGGGACAGGGGGCTAGAGGCTACACCTTC
TRBJ1-3	TRBD1	TRBV7-2	.	CASSPGQRNTIYF	TGTGCCAGCAGCCCGGGACAGCGAAACACCATATATTTT
TRBJ2-7	TRBD2	TRBV19	few	CASSNFLTSGGDEQYF	TGTGCCAGTAGTAATTTCCTGACTAGCGGAGGGGACGAGCAGTACTTC
TRBJ2-7	TRBD1	TRBV27	.	CASSSTGGEQYF	TGTGCCAGCAGTTCGACAGGGGGTGAGCAGTACTTC
TRBJ2-1	TRBD2	TRBV19	.	CASHTRASGRSNEQFF	TGTGCCAGCCATACCAGGGCTAGCGGGAGGAGTAATGAGCAGTTCTTC
TRBJ1-1	TRBD1	TRBV6-5	.	CASSTPGTGNTEAFF	TGTGCCAGCAGTACGCCCGGGACAGGGAACACTGAAGCTTTCTTT
TRBJ2-1	TRBD2	TRBV11-2	.	CASTWVAGGAYNEQFF	TGTGCCAGCACGTGGGTAGCGGGAGGAGCATACAATGAGCAGTTCTTC
TRBJ2-3	.	TRBV4-1	few	CASSRRDTDTQYF	TGCGCCAGCAGCCGCCGGGACACAGATACGCAGTATTTT
TRBJ2-3	TRBD1	TRBV7-3	.	CASSSRGDRVTDTQYF	TGTGCCAGCAGCAGCAGGGGGGACAGGGTCACAGATACGCAGTATTTT
TRBJ1-1	TRBD1	TRBV6-1	few	CASRTGDSMNTEAFF	TGTGCCAGCAGGACCGGGGACAGCATGAACACTGAAGCTTTCTTT
TRBJ2-5	.	TRBV15	.	CATSRSWETQYF	TGTGCCACCAGCAGGAGTTGGGAGACCCAGTACTTC
TRBJ2-2	.	TRBV5-1	.	CASSLPAGTQNTGELFF	TGCGCCAGCAGCTTGCCCGCCGGGACACAAAACACCGGGGAGCTGTTTTTT
TRBJ1-4	.	TRBV15	once	CATSRGLGEKLFF	TGTGCCACCAGCAGGGGGCTAGGTGAAAAACTGTTTTTT
TRBJ2-5	.	TRBV6-5	.	CASRAHGKETQYF	TGTGCCAGCAGGGCTCATGGCAAAGAGACCCAGTACTTC
TRBJ2-1	.	TRBV2	once	CASDQDQGGGNEQFF	TGTGCCAGTGACCAGGACCAGGGAGGGGGCAATGAGCAGTTCTTC
TRBJ2-5	TRBD2	TRBV7-8	.	CASTLKAGGRLYETQYF	TGTGCCAGCACCTTAAAAGCGGGGGGGCGGCTATACGAGACCCAGTACTTC
TRBJ1-5	.	TRBV2	.	CASSGPRAPQHF	TGTGCCAGCAGCGGTCCGAGGGCGCCCCAGCATTTT
TRBJ1-2	.	TRBV30	.	CAWRGGAYGYTF	TGTGCCTGGAGGGGGGGGGCCTATGGCTACACCTTC
TRBJ2-5	.	TRBV29-1	few	CSVRDPGGETQYF	TGCAGCGTTCGGGACCCAGGGGGGGAGACCCAGTACTTC
TRBJ2-2	.	TRBV21-1	few	CASSTWDRRPGELFF	TGTGCCAGCAGCACCTGGGACAGGAGGCCAGGGGAGCTGTTTTTT
TRBJ2-7	TRBD2	TRBV19	.	CASSPLSGGHSYEQYF	TGTGCCAGTAGTCCGTTGAGCGGGGGCCACTCCTACGAGCAGTACTTC
TRBJ1-6	.	TRBV28	.	CASSLFTTGLHF	TGTGCCAGCAGTTTATTTACGACAGGTCTCCACTTT
TRBJ1-4	TRBD1	TRBV7-9	.	CASSFSTGATNEKLFF	TGTGCCAGCAGCTTTTCGACAGGGGCAACTAATGAAAAACTGTTTTTT
TRBJ1-4	TRBD1	TRBV5-1	.	CASGPGQGGEKLFF	TGCGCCAGCGGACCGGGACAGGGGGGTGAAAAACTGTTTTTT
TRBJ2-6	.	TRBV7-9	.	CASSFRQRGAGANGLTF	TGTGCCAGCAGCTTTAGGCAAAGGGGGGCGGGGGCCAACGGCCTGACTTTC
TRBJ2-1	TRBD2	TRBV27	few	CASSAWTSGAYNEQFF	TGTGCCAGCAGTGCCTGGACTAGCGGGGCCTACAATGAGCAGTTCTTC
TRBJ2-5	.	TRBV20-1	once	CSGTEQETQYF	TGCAGTGGAACAGAACAAGAGACCCAGTACTTC
TRBJ1-1	.	TRBV7-2	.	CASSLFISLGGNPEAFF	TGTGCCAGCAGCTTATTTATCTCGCTGGGGGGTAACCCTGAAGCTTTCTTT
TRBJ2-3	TRBD1	TRBV7-7	.	CASSPGTGIEDTQYF	TGTGCCAGCAGCCCAGGGACAGGGATAGAAGATACGCAGTATTTT
TRBJ1-6	.	TRBV10-2	once	CASRGGWNSPLHF	TGCGCCAGCAGAGGGGGTTGGAATTCACCCCTCCACTTT